This T cell receptor (beta chain) originates from a study of technical replicates of blood from several donors. Clones were read by immunoSEQ multiplex PCR, and TCRdb kept only the in-frame ones, dropping some. The data show just over 55,000 clones, 80% to 95% seen once. The V gene end was trimmed by 7 bases and the J gene end by 4 bases; junction bases not matched to a gene: 8. This CDR3 is 15 amino acids long. Germline V gene lookup returns CDR1 MNHNY and CDR2 SVGAGI (reference sequence). V is TRBV6-6 and J is TRBJ1-4, with 8 nucleotides matching TRBD1. The sequence was collected from a human donor in good health. Some clones in this sample may be carry-over from other donors' samples. The sequencing sample was made of PBMCs. The CDR3 nucleotides are TGTGCCAGCAACTCCAGGGGGCAGGGTAATGAAAAACTGTTTTTT. Amino acid sequence: CASNSRGQGNEKLFF.